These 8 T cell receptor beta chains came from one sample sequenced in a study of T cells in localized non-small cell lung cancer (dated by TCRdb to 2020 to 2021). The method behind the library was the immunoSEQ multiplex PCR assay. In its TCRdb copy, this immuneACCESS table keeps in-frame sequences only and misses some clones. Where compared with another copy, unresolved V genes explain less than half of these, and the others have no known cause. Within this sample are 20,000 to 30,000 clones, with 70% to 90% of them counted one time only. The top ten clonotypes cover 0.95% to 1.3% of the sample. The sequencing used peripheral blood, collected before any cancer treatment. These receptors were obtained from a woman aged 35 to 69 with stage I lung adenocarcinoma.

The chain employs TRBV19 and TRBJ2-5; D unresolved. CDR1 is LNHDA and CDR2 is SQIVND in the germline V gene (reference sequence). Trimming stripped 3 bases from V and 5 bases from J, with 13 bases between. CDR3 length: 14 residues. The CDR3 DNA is TGTGCCAGTAGTATTCAATTGGGTTCGGAGACCCAGTACTTC. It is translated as CASSIQLGSETQYF.

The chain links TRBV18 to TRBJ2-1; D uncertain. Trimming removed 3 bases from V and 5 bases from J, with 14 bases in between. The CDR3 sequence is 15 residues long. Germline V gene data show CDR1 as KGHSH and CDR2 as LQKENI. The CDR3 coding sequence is TGTGCCAGCTCACCTTACACCCCGAATAACAATGAGCAGTTCTTC. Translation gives CASSPYTPNNNEQFF.

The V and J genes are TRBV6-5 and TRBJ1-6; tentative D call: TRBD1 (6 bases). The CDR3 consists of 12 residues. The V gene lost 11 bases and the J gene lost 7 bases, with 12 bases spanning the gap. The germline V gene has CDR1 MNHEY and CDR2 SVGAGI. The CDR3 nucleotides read TGTGCCTCTAGAACAGGGAATTCACCCCTCCACTTT. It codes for CASRTGNSPLHF.

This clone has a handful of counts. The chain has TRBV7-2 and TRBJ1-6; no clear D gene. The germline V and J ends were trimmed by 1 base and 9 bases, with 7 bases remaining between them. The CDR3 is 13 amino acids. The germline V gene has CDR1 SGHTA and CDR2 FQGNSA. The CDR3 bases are TGTGCCAGCAGCTTAGGCACCCCTTCACCCCTCCACTTT. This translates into CASSLGTPSPLHF.

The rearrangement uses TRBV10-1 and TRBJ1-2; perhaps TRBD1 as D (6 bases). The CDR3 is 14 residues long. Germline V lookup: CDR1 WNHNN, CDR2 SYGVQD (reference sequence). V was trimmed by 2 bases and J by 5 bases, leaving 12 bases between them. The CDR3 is CASSELNREYGYTF. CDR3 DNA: TGCGCCAGCAGTGAGCTAAACAGGGAGTATGGCTACACCTTC.

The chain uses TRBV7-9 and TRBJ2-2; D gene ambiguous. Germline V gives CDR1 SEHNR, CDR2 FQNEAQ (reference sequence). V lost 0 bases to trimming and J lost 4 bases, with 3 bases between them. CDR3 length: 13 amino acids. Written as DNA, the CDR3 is TGTGCCAGCAGCTTAGCGGGCACCGGGGAGCTGTTTTTT. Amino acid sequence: CASSLAGTGELFF.

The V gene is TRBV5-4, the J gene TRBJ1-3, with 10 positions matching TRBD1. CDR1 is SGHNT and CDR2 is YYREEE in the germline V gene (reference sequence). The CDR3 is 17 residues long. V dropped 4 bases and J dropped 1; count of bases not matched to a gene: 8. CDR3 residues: CASSRGRDRGSGNTIYF. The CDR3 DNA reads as TGTGCCAGCAGCCGCGGTCGGGACAGGGGATCTGGAAACACCATATATTTT.

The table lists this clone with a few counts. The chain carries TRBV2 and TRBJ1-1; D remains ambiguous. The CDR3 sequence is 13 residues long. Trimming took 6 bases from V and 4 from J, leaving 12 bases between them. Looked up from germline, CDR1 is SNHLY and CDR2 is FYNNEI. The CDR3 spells CASSKGEGTEAFF. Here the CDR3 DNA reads TGTGCCAGCAGCAAGGGTGAGGGCACTGAAGCTTTCTTT.